This note documents a single T cell receptor beta chain sequence. These data are taken from a study of blood T cell repertoires in COVID-19. At the level of the study: COVID-19 samples from acute and convalescent phases originated in the United States, Italy and Spain. The analysed material was cDNA or gDNA that came from T cells, B-cell-depleted T cells, or PBMCs.

Study processing details: It was from reference gene primer amplification that nucleated cell counts were estimated. Only in-frame clones appear in the TCRdb table, and some are missing; sequencing was by immunoSEQ multiplex PCR. From that table come the V and J calls and clone size; the DNA was used to work out D and trimming. Counted here are about 280,000 clones, 88% occurring once; the ten biggest clones make up roughly 9.1%. Germline V gene sequence: CDR1 LNHDA, CDR2 SQIVND (reference sequence). The CDR3 totals 15 residues. With 3 bases removed from V and 3 bases from J, the gap between germline ends came to 12 bases.

This TCR was recovered from a young man with active or convalescent COVID-19. Sequencing input: peripheral blood. J is TRBJ1-3 and V is TRBV19, with D tentatively TRBD1 (5 bases). CDR3 DNA sequence: TGTGCCAGTAGTATCTCCAGGGTAGATGGAAACACCATATATTTT. It codes for CASSISRVDGNTIYF.